The present entry profiles one T cell receptor (beta chain) with its context. Antigen unknown. TCR beta libraries carry UMIs added by 5'RACE template switching. After re-calling the 5' RACE reads, TCRdb lists one entry per CDR3 protein, DNA absent. Here the sample table reports 500,000 to 600,000 distinct CDR3 sequences. The sample comes from a study of T cells expressing NK-cell markers. Study information: Sequencing covered eight donors, seven HCMV-seropositive and one seronegative.

Findings and limits, study-wide: Each of several donors carried dominant NKG2C+ clonotypes accounting for about 1.0-8% of CD8+ T cells. These clonotypes also led the CD3+CD56-NKG2C+ fraction in a handful of donors.

This CDR3 spans 13 amino acids. CDR1 is DFQATT, CDR2 SNEGSKA, per germline (reference sequence). This sequence joins TRBV20-1 and TRBJ2-4; checking the TCRdb D call of TRBD2 is not possible without DNA. This receptor was obtained from a man younger than 35 in good health. The specimen was blood T cells: a sorted CD56 or NKG2C T cell subset, CD4+ or CD8+ T cells, or bulk PBMC T cells (not recorded which). This chain's CDR3 is CSALLQGTNIQYF.